This record concerns one T cell receptor beta chain sequence. The antigen remains unidentified. This record belongs to a study of blood T cells in healthy people across ages. Primers used in a second PCR of about 7 to 12 cycles were a sample-barcoded 5' primer and a J-beta primer mix. TCRdb re-called the 5' RACE reads through MiXCR, storing one row per CDR3 protein. This table holds fewer than 1.5 million distinct CDR3 sequences, roughly 45% found once. Notes on the study in general: Versus aged donors, long-lived donors had higher diversity and more naive CD4+ cells. No conclusive comparison of naive versus antigen-experienced cells was possible with unsorted PBMCs. CMV status of donors was not determined, possibly confounding expanded clonotype changes.

Each donor supplied 7.5 to 10 milliliters of peripheral blood. CDR1 is DFQATT and CDR2 is SNEGSKA in the germline V gene (reference sequence). Between the trimmed V and J ends, which lost 4 bases and 3 bases, there was a span of 14 bases. CDR3 length: 14 amino acids. This receptor was identified in a woman aged 18-29 years in good health. Sequenced material: blood. V is TRBV20-1 and J is TRBJ2-3; D might be TRBD1 or TRBD2, each matching 5 bases. CDR3 DNA sequence: TGCAGTGCTACAGGGTTTTGGGGGACAGATACGCAGTATTTT. It is translated as CSATGFWGTDTQYF.